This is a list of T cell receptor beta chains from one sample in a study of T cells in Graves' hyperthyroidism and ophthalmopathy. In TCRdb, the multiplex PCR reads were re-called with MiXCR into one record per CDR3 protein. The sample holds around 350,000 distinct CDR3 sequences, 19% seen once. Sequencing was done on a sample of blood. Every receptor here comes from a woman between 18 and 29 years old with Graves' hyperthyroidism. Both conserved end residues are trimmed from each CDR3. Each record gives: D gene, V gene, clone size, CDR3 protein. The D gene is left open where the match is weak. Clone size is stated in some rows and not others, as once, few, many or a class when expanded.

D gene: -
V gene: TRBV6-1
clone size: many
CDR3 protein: ASSEAKRSAYGYT

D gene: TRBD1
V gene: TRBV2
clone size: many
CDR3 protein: ASSSDRGTGELF

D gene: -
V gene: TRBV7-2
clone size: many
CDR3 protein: ASSRSGNTEAF

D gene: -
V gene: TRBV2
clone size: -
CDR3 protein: ASSEALISSYEQY

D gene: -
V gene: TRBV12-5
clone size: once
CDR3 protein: ASGPPATYEQY

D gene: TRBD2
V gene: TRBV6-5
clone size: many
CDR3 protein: ASSYFLQRGAPGLQY

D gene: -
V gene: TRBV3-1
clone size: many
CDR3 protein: ASSQADRGNTIY

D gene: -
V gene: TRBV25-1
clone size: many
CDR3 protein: ASSALGRDGYT

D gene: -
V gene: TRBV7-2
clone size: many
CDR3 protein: ASSFSEGYYGYT

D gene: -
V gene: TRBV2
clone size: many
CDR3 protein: ASSERWASRWNTTY

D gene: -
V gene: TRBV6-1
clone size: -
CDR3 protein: ASFQFGGELF

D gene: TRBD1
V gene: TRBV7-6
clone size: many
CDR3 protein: ASSLDRASYT

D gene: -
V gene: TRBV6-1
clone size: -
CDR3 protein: ASRRGTANYGYT

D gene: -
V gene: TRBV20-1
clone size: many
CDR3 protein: SARVRLNQPQH

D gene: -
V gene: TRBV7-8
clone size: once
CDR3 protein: ASSSATASNQPQH

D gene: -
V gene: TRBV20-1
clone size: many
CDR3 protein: SARGAGPSTEAF

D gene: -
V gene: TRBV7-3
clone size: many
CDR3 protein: ASSLQKGFTGELF

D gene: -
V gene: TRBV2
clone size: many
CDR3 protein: ASHFGRAYEQY

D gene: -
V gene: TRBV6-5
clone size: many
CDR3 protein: ASSYSGRRIGDGYT

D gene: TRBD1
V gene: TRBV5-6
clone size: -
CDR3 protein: ASSSTGGHTEAF

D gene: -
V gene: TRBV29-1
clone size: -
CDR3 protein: SVEGGDTQETQY